The 21 T cell receptor beta chains in this list originate from one sample, sequenced in a study of T-cell memory formation after mild COVID-19. Each CDR3 protein is one row after TCRdb ran MiXCR on the 5' RACE reads. The sample records around 300,000 distinct CDR3 sequences, roughly a fifth being singletons. The sequenced material came from PBMCs or a T cell subset sorted from them (not recorded which). These receptors all come from a man aged 18-30 years who had mild COVID-19 (a few samples of this study predate the infection). Cell type and time point are not known.

The rearrangement uses TRBV3-1 and TRBJ2-1; 13 nucleotides match TRBD2. The J segment lost 10 bases and the V segment lost 6 bases, leaving 9 bases of the junction unmatched. This CDR3 is built from 15 residues. Looked up from germline, CDR1 is LGHDT and CDR2 is YNNKEL (reference sequence). CDR3 coding DNA: TGTGCCAGCAGTAAACTAGCGGGGGGGCGGAGGGAGCAGTTCTTC. Translation gives CASSKLAGGRREQFF.

The chain recombines TRBV12-3 or TRBV12-4 with TRBJ1-2; D is perhaps TRBD1 (5 bases). The CDR3 consists of 15 residues. V was pared by 4 bases and J by 4 bases, with 16 bases between. The CDR3 loop is CASSSGTDNFYGYTF. In nucleotides, the CDR3 is TGTGCCAGCAGTTCCGGGACGGACAATTTCTATGGCTACACCTTC.

This clonotype was seen only a few times. The J gene is TRBJ1-4, the V gene TRBV4-3; possibly TRBD1 for D (6 bases). The CDR3 runs 16 residues. The ends were cut back, 0 bases at V and 2 bases at J, with 10 bases in the middle. The germline CDR1 and CDR2 sequences are LGHNA and YSLEER. As DNA, the CDR3 is TGCGCCAGCAGCCAAGATGGGGGGCGGACTAATGAAAAACTGTTTTTT. It specifies CASSQDGGRTNEKLFF.

In this sample, this clonotype turned up a few times. The rearrangement links TRBV5-5 to TRBJ1-6, with D maybe TRBD1 (5 bases). Between the trimmed V and J ends, which lost 4 bases and 10 bases, there was a span of 21 bases. The CDR3 has 16 residues. Germline V gives CDR1 SGHKS, CDR2 YYEKEE (reference sequence). The chain's CDR3 is CASSPGSPGLGSPLHF. In DNA form, the CDR3 reads TGTGCCAGCAGCCCCGGCTCCCCAGGGTTGGGCTCACCCCTCCACTTT.

This clonotype came up a few times. The chain carries TRBV29-1 and TRBJ1-1, with D tentatively TRBD1 (5 bases). In germline, CDR1 is SQVTM, CDR2 ANQGSEA. Trimming removed 3 bases from V and 4 bases from J, with 12 bases in between. The CDR3 is 13 amino acids. CDR3 residues: CSVEGPGATEAFF. CDR3 DNA: TGCAGCGTTGAGGGGCCGGGAGCCACTGAAGCTTTCTTT.

The V and J genes are TRBV27 and TRBJ2-7, with 7 bases lining up with TRBD1. Germline values: CDR1 MNHEY, CDR2 SMNVEV (reference sequence). The J segment lost 10 bases and the V segment lost 0 bases, leaving 12 bases of the junction unmatched. This CDR3 comprises 15 residues. CDR3 sequence reads: CASSLSLFDRQGQYF. The CDR3 nucleotides are TGTGCCAGCAGTTTATCTTTATTCGACAGACAGGGACAGTACTTC.

The CDR3 reads CASSFTAGGYEQYF. The CDR3 region has the DNA TGTGCCAGCAGCTTTACAGCGGGGGGCTACGAGCAGTACTTC. This rearrangement joins TRBV7-2 to TRBJ2-7, with 9 bases matching TRBD2. The CDR3 covers 14 residues. V gave up 3 bases and J gave up 3 bases; unmatched junction bases: 3. Looked up from germline, CDR1 is SGHTA and CDR2 is FQGNSA.

This chain links TRBV5-1 with TRBJ2-6; 9 bases fit TRBD2. Trimming took 4 bases from V and 3 from J; bases not matched to a gene: 14. The germline CDR1 and CDR2 sequences are SGHRS and YFSETQ. The CDR3 totals 19 residues. CDR3 DNA sequence: TGCGCCAGCAGCCCCCCTCTCGGCGCGGGGGGGCGTGGGGCCAACGTCCTGACTTTC. Its translation: CASSPPLGAGGRGANVLTF. Complete variable domain (other parts from reference TRBV5-1 and TRBJ2-6): KAGVTQTPRYLIKTRGQQVTLSCSPISGHRSVSWYQQTPGQGLQFLFEYFSETQRNKGNFPGRFSGRQFSNSRSEMNVSTLELGDSALYLCASSPPLGAGGRGANVLTFGAGSRLTVL.

The V gene is TRBV7-2, the J gene TRBJ1-1; the D gene is possibly TRBD1 (5 bases). CDR3 size: 12 residues. Trimming took 11 bases from V and 2 from J, leaving 12 bases between them. Germline V CDR1 and CDR2: SGHTA, FQGNSA. In nucleotides, the CDR3 is TGTGCCGCAGGGCGATTAAACACTGAAGCTTTCTTT. It yields the protein CAAGRLNTEAFF.

The chain carries TRBV7-9 and TRBJ2-2, with 11 bases identical to TRBD2. CDR1 and CDR2 from the germline V gene are SEHNR and FQNEAQ (reference sequence). J gave up 7 bases and V 1 base, and 8 bases lay outside the gene matches. The CDR3 length is 17 residues. In DNA, the CDR3 is TGTGCCAGCAGCTTAGACCTGACTAGCGGGGTTATCGGGGAGCTGTTTTTT. Encoded protein: CASSLDLTSGVIGELFF.

Only a few counts were recorded for this clonotype. The chain links TRBV5-1 to TRBJ1-1; unclear D gene. CDR1 is SGHRS and CDR2 is YFSETQ in the germline V gene. Trimming shortened V by 0 bases and J by 4 bases, and 7 bases separated the two germline ends. The CDR3 length is 13 residues. The CDR3 reads CASSLAISTEAFF. The CDR3 coding sequence is TGCGCCAGCAGCTTGGCCATTAGCACTGAAGCTTTCTTT. Full variable domain (outside the CDR3, taken from reference TRBV5-1 and TRBJ1-1): KAGVTQTPRYLIKTRGQQVTLSCSPISGHRSVSWYQQTPGQGLQFLFEYFSETQRNKGNFPGRFSGRQFSNSRSEMNVSTLELGDSALYLCASSLAISTEAFFGQGTRLTVV.

This clonotype came up a few times. This chain uses TRBV10-3 with TRBJ2-2, with TRBD1 matching over 8 bases. CDR1 is ENHRY, CDR2 SYGVKD, per germline. This CDR3 spans 15 amino acids. Unmatched junction bases numbered 6, after V lost 6 bases and J lost 3 bases. The CDR3 DNA reads TGTGCCATCAGGGAGGGACAGGAACACACCGGGGAGCTGTTTTTT. This encodes CAIREGQEHTGELFF.

A few counts support this clonotype. The CDR3 DNA reads as TGTGCCAGCAGCTTACGGGGGTTCACAGATACGCAGTATTTT. This gives the protein CASSLRGFTDTQYF. This rearrangement joins TRBV7-3 to TRBJ2-3, with a weak D call TRBD2 (6 bases). The CDR3 is made up of 14 amino acids. V was clipped by 2 bases and J by 2 bases, with 8 bases between them. Per germline, CDR1 SGHTA and CDR2 FQGTGA.

This clonotype was observed a few times. V and J are TRBV5-6 and TRBJ2-5; D possibly corresponds to TRBD1 (6 bases). This CDR3 region has 14 residues. Germline CDR1 SGHDT, CDR2 YYEEEE. V gave up 4 bases and J gave up 5 bases, with 15 bases separating them. The CDR3: CASSQQGYGETQYF. As DNA, the CDR3 is TGTGCCAGCAGCCAACAGGGTTATGGGGAGACCCAGTACTTC.

In this sample, this clonotype turned up a few times. This chain links TRBV23-1 with TRBJ2-6; D is unresolved. TRBV23-1 is recorded as an ORF, its role being uncertain. The length of the CDR3 is 14 residues. With 7 bases removed from V and 1 base from J, the gap between germline ends came to 8 bases. The CDR3 DNA reads as TGCGCCAGCACCACAAGGTCTGGGGCCAACGTCCTGACTTTC. Encoded protein: CASTTRSGANVLTF.

The chain employs TRBV6-6 and TRBJ2-5; D is ambiguous. Germline CDR1 and CDR2: MNHNY and SVGAGI (reference sequence). This CDR3 has 13 amino acids. The V gene lost 1 base and the J gene lost 5 bases, with 8 bases spanning the gap. The CDR3 nucleotides read TGTGCCAGCAGTTACTTCCAGTCGGAGACCCAGTACTTC. Protein sequence: CASSYFQSETQYF.

The chain combines TRBV5-1 with TRBJ2-6; TRBD2 agrees at 7 bases. V lost 1 base to trimming and J lost 3 bases; unmatched junction nucleotides: 1. The germline CDR1 and CDR2 sequences are SGHRS and YFSETQ. The CDR3 spans 15 residues. The CDR3 loop is CASSLSGDGANVLTF. The CDR3 DNA reads TGCGCCAGCAGCTTGAGCGGGGATGGGGCCAACGTCCTGACTTTC.

The rearrangement uses TRBV19 and TRBJ1-1, with 7 bases fitting TRBD1. The CDR3 is made up of 14 amino acids. The germline V gene encodes CDR1 LNHDA and CDR2 SQIVND (reference sequence). V gave up 11 bases and J gave up 1 base; unmatched junction bases: 10. CDR3 in DNA: TGTGCCGCAGATACAGGGGAAACGAACACTGAAGCTTTCTTT. This translates into CAADTGETNTEAFF.

This clonotype was counted between two and nine times. This chain connects TRBV5-6 to TRBJ1-2; TRBD1 matches at 7 bases. The germline V gene encodes CDR1 SGHDT and CDR2 YYEEEE. Unmatched junction bases numbered 5, after V lost 4 bases and J lost 5 bases. This CDR3 region has 13 residues. CDR3 bases: TGTGCCAGCAGCCCGACAGGGATATATGGCTACACCTTC. Encoded protein: CASSPTGIYGYTF.

This chain links TRBV7-6 with TRBJ2-2; D is unclear. The V end lost 1 base, the J end lost 3 bases, and 15 bases lay between the germline ends. Germline values: CDR1 SGHVS, CDR2 FNYEAQ. The CDR3 contains 17 residues. The DNA for the CDR3 is TGTGCCAGCAGCTTAGAAGGTCAGCCTAGAGACACCGGGGAGCTGTTTTTT. Translating gives CASSLEGQPRDTGELFF.

This clonotype showed up just a few times. The chain joins TRBV4-2 to TRBJ2-7; a weak D match, TRBD1 (6 bases). Germline assignment: CDR1 LGHNA and CDR2 YNFKEQ. CDR3 length equals 14 residues. V gave up 5 bases and J gave up 2 bases, with 13 bases separating them. CDR3 DNA: TGTGCCAGCAGCATCGGCAGGGGACCCTACGAGCAGTACGTC. This translates into CASSIGRGPYEQYV.